The 6 T cell receptor beta chains reported below all come from one sample, sequenced in a study of T cells in Graves' hyperthyroidism and ophthalmopathy. RNA transcripts served as the template for amplifying TCR beta CDR3 regions. The TCR CDR3 first-round RT-PCR relied on the HTBI primer set. MiXCR, applied by TCRdb to the multiplex PCR reads, yields one record per CDR3 protein. The sample has roughly 400,000 distinct CDR3 sequences, 15% to 17% seen once. Material for sequencing was blood. The receptor set was obtained from a woman aged 18 to 35 with Graves' hyperthyroidism that later progressed to Graves' ophthalmopathy.

At least ten counts were recorded for this clonotype. V is TRBV14 and J is TRBJ2-1; D unclear. Between the trimmed V and J ends, which lost 0 bases and 7 bases, there was a span of 13 bases. The CDR3 consists of 15 residues. Germline CDR1 SGHDN, CDR2 FVKESK. CDR3 protein: CASSQELSLGNEQFF. The DNA for the CDR3 is TGTGCCAGCAGCCAAGAGTTGTCACTTGGGAATGAGCAGTTCTTC.

This clonotype has a count of ten or more. The rearrangement links TRBV7-2 to TRBJ2-1; D is ambiguous. Germline V gene sequence: CDR1 SGHTA, CDR2 FQGNSA. Trimming stripped 3 bases from V and 0 bases from J, with 6 bases between. The CDR3 is 14 amino acids. The CDR3 region has the DNA TGTGCCAGCAGCTTCTTTAGCTCCTACAATGAGCAGTTCTTC. This codes for CASSFFSSYNEQFF.

This clonotype was observed a few times. V is TRBV19 and J is TRBJ2-1; TRBD1 might be the D (5 bases). The CDR3 extends over 16 amino acids. Germline CDR1 and CDR2: LNHDA and SQIVND (reference sequence). V lost 5 bases and J lost 0, with 14 bases in between. The chain's CDR3 is CASSETRQPSYNEQFF. CDR3 nucleotides: TGTGCCAGTAGTGAGACACGACAGCCCTCCTACAATGAGCAGTTCTTC.

The chain couples TRBV13 to TRBJ2-7; 10 positions agree with TRBD2. The J segment lost 3 bases and the V segment lost 5 bases, leaving 7 bases of the junction unmatched. CDR3 length equals 15 residues. The germline gives CDR1 PRHDT, CDR2 FYEKMQ (reference sequence). The CDR3: CASSPEVAGGYEQYF. In DNA, the CDR3 is TGTGCCAGCAGCCCGGAAGTAGCGGGAGGCTACGAGCAGTACTTC. Variable domain in full (rest from reference TRBV13 and TRBJ2-7): AAGVIQSPRHLIKEKRETATLKCYPIPRHDTVYWYQQGPGQDPQFLISFYEKMQSDKGSIPDRFSAQQFSDYHSELNMSSLELGDSALYFCASSPEVAGGYEQYFGPGTRLTVT.

The rearrangement uses TRBV29-1 and TRBJ2-5; D gene uncertain. Between the trimmed V and J ends, which lost 2 bases and 1 base, there was a span of 8 bases. The CDR3 is made up of 13 amino acids. The germline V gene encodes CDR1 SQVTM and CDR2 ANQGSEA. In nucleotides, the CDR3 is TGCAGCGTTGAACAGGTAGCCCAAGAGACCCAGTACTTC. Translation gives CSVEQVAQETQYF.

V gene TRBV20-1 combines with J gene TRBJ1-5; tentative D call: TRBD1 (6 bases). Trimming shortened V by 0 bases and J by 4 bases, and 10 bases separated the two germline ends. CDR3 length: 14 residues. Per germline, CDR1 DFQATT and CDR2 SNEGSKA (reference sequence). The CDR3 DNA follows: TGCAGTGCTAGAGAGCTCCAGGGGAATCAGCCCCAGCATTTT. Its protein is CSARELQGNQPQHF.